The 19 T cell receptor beta chains listed next were all sequenced from one sample in a study of T cell responses to AZD1222 COVID-19 vaccine. Assay: immunoSEQ multiplex PCR; the TCRdb copy retains only in-frame clones and omits some. Here the sample spans around 140,000 clones, about 90% being singletons. This specimen consisted of peripheral blood, obtained 28 days after the second AZD1222 dose. These receptors were collected from an adult who received the AZD1222 COVID-19 vaccine.

This rearrangement joins TRBV2 to TRBJ1-1; weak D call: TRBD1 (6 bases). Trimming removed 4 bases at V and 1 base at J, with 7 bases between. This CDR3 has 13 amino acids. Germline V gives CDR1 SNHLY, CDR2 FYNNEI. The CDR3 DNA reads TGTGCCAGCAGTGCGGGACAGAACACTGAAGCTTTCTTT. This gives the protein CASSAGQNTEAFF.

This clone was counted only a few times. The chain has TRBV19 and TRBJ1-2; tentative D call: TRBD1 (5 bases). Germline-derived CDR1 and CDR2 are LNHDA and SQIVND (reference sequence). The CDR3 loop spans 15 amino acids. V gave up 0 bases and J gave up 2 bases, with 10 bases separating them. The CDR3 loop reads CASSIDREGNYGYTF. CDR3 DNA sequence: TGTGCCAGTAGTATAGATCGGGAGGGGAACTATGGCTACACCTTC.

V usage is TRBV7-9 and J usage is TRBJ1-1; D is undetermined. There are 14 residues in the CDR3. Germline-derived CDR1 and CDR2 are SEHNR and FQNEAQ (reference sequence). V was trimmed by 1 base and J by 7 bases, leaving 13 bases between them. The CDR3 loop reads CASSLDSGAREAFF. The CDR3 DNA sequence: TGTGCCAGCAGCTTAGATTCGGGCGCCCGTGAAGCTTTCTTT.

The chain carries TRBV19 and TRBJ2-7, with 8 bases that match TRBD1. Per the germline V gene, CDR1 is LNHDA and CDR2 is SQIVND (reference sequence). CDR3 length: 13 residues. The junction had 4 bases not matched to a gene; V was cut back by 3 bases and J by 6 bases. CDR3 nucleotides: TGTGCCAGTAGTATGGCAGGGACAGGCGAGCAGTACTTC. Its translation is CASSMAGTGEQYF.

This clone was seen only a few times. The rearrangement joins TRBV18 to TRBJ2-7, with no clear D. V lost 4 bases and J lost 2, with 12 bases in between. This CDR3 is 14 amino acids long. Looked up from germline, CDR1 is KGHSH and CDR2 is LQKENI. The CDR3 bases are TGTGCCAGCTCACAGGGAATTAGCCCCTACGAGCAGTACTTC. Its translation is CASSQGISPYEQYF.

The rearrangement links TRBV27 to TRBJ2-7; possibly TRBD2 for D (5 bases). CDR3 length: 13 residues. The V end lost 3 bases, the J end lost 6 bases, and 12 bases lay between the germline ends. The V gene's germline CDR1 is MNHEY and CDR2 SMNVEV (reference sequence). The CDR3 protein is CASSLERAGEQYV. The CDR3, as DNA: TGTGCCAGCAGTTTGGAAAGGGCGGGCGAGCAGTACGTC.

This chain joins TRBV7-9 and TRBJ2-3; 10 bases line up with TRBD2. This CDR3 is built from 14 residues. Germline V gene lookup returns CDR1 SEHNR and CDR2 FQNEAQ (reference sequence). V gave up 6 bases and J gave up 10 bases; unmatched junction bases: 10. This chain's CDR3 is CASSPSGGLVSQYF. The CDR3 nucleotides are TGTGCCAGCAGTCCTAGCGGGGGCCTCGTGTCGCAGTATTTT. Complete variable domain (other parts from reference TRBV7-9 and TRBJ2-3): DTGVSQNPRHKITKRGQNVTFRCDPISEHNRLYWYRQTLGQGPEFLTYFQNEAQLEKSRLLSDRFSAERPKGSFSTLEIQRTEQGDSAMYLCASSPSGGLVSQYFGPGTRLTVL.

This clone was seen only a few times. This chain links TRBV10-3 with TRBJ2-1; 9 nucleotides line up with TRBD1. This CDR3 has 14 residues. Germline V gene lookup returns CDR1 ENHRY and CDR2 SYGVKD. J gave up 7 bases and V 6 bases, and 7 bases lay outside the gene matches. In nucleotides, the CDR3 is TGTGCCATCAGCCCCGGGACAGGGTATAATGAGCAGTTCTTC. Translation: CAISPGTGYNEQFF.

The rearrangement joins TRBV7-2 to TRBJ2-1; possible D gene TRBD1, 6 bases. CDR1 is SGHTA and CDR2 is FQGNSA in the germline V gene. V was trimmed by 1 base and J by 6 bases, leaving 13 bases between them. The CDR3 spans 15 residues. The CDR3 bases are TGTGCCAGCAGCTTAGGGGGGCGACAGCGCAATGAGCAGTTCTTC. Translation: CASSLGGRQRNEQFF.

This sequence joins TRBV6-5 and TRBJ2-7; tentative D call: TRBD1 (6 bases). Looked up from germline, CDR1 is MNHEY and CDR2 is SVGAGI. Trimming cost V 5 bases and J 4 bases, with 9 bases left between them. The CDR3 is 12 amino acids. The CDR3 protein is CASSTQGYEQYF. In DNA form, the CDR3 reads TGTGCCAGCAGTACACAGGGATACGAGCAGTACTTC.

This clone was observed a handful of times. The chain combines TRBV6-5 with TRBJ1-1, with D hard to call. The CDR3 consists of 15 residues. Trimming pared 6 bases from V and 1 base from J, leaving 15 bases between. The germline gives CDR1 MNHEY, CDR2 SVGAGI. In DNA, the CDR3 is TGTGCCAGCAGCTACGCATCCGGGCCGAACACTGAAGCTTTCTTT. Protein: CASSYASGPNTEAFF.

This chain links TRBV20-1 with TRBJ2-1; TRBD2 matches 15 bases. CDR3 length equals 17 residues. Per germline, CDR1 DFQATT and CDR2 SNEGSKA (reference sequence). With 3 bases clipped from V and 9 bases from J, the junction kept 12 bases outside the gene matches. CDR3 region: CSASGAGLAGGRGEQFF. CDR3 coding DNA: TGCAGTGCTAGTGGGGCGGGACTAGCGGGAGGTCGGGGTGAGCAGTTCTTC.

This chain links TRBV5-1 with TRBJ1-3; 10 nucleotides agree with TRBD1. Germline V lookup: CDR1 SGHRS, CDR2 YFSETQ. The CDR3 contains 13 residues. V shed 4 bases and J 8 bases; nucleotides not matched to a gene: 3. CDR3 protein: CASSPGQGHTIYF. Written as DNA, the CDR3 is TGCGCCAGCAGCCCGGGACAGGGGCACACCATATATTTT.

The V gene is TRBV7-9, the J gene TRBJ1-2; 8 bases fit TRBD1. V gave up 5 bases and J gave up 0 bases; unmatched junction bases: 8. The germline CDR1 and CDR2 sequences are SEHNR and FQNEAQ (reference sequence). The CDR3 is 16 residues long. The CDR3 sequence: CASSDLRGQANYGYTF. The CDR3 DNA sequence: TGTGCCAGCAGCGATCTCAGGGGGCAGGCTAACTATGGCTACACCTTC. The variable domain in full, completed from reference TRBV7-9 and TRBJ1-2, reads DTGVSQNPRHKITKRGQNVTFRCDPISEHNRLYWYRQTLGQGPEFLTYFQNEAQLEKSRLLSDRFSAERPKGSFSTLEIQRTEQGDSAMYLCASSDLRGQANYGYTFGSGTRLTVV.

The chain recombines TRBV5-1 with TRBJ1-3; 11 bases are shared with TRBD1. The CDR3 is 15 residues long. The germline CDR1 and CDR2 sequences are SGHRS and YFSETQ. The trim removed 4 bases at V and 8 bases at J, leaving 8 bases unmatched. CDR3 amino acids: CASSPRTGGSDTIYF. CDR3 coding DNA: TGCGCCAGCAGCCCGAGGACAGGGGGCTCGGACACCATATATTTT.

DNA of the CDR3: TGCGCCAGCAGCCAAGATCTGGGGAGCTCCTACAATGAGCAGTTCTTC. The encoded protein is CASSQDLGSSYNEQFF. V is TRBV4-3 and J is TRBJ2-1, with D possibly being TRBD2 (5 bases). The CDR3 sequence is 16 residues long. CDR1 and CDR2 from the germline V gene are LGHNA and YSLEER. Trimming shortened V by 0 bases and J by 0 bases, and 9 bases separated the two germline ends.

This chain connects TRBV18 to TRBJ2-5; 8 bases match TRBD1. After removal of 3 bases from V and 7 bases from J, the junction contained 7 bases not matched to a gene. Germline CDR1 reads KGHSH; CDR2 reads LQKENI. The CDR3 is 14 residues long. CDR3 DNA sequence: TGTGCCAGCTCACCCGGACAGGGCCCAGGGACCCAGTACTTC. It encodes CASSPGQGPGTQYF.

This clone is a singleton in its sample. V usage is TRBV27 and J usage is TRBJ2-1; 9 bases fit TRBD2. V was clipped by 6 bases and J by 7 bases; unmatched bases: 10. The CDR3 runs 15 residues. Germline V gives CDR1 MNHEY, CDR2 SMNVEV (reference sequence). For the CDR3, the DNA is TGTGCCAGCAGGAGTGGGCTAGCGGGAAATAATGAGCAGTTCTTC. Its translation is CASRSGLAGNNEQFF.

The CDR3 region has the DNA TGCGCCAGCAGCTTGTATAGCCAGAGCACAGATACGCAGTATTTT. It translates to CASSLYSQSTDTQYF. The rearrangement links TRBV5-1 to TRBJ2-3; D not certain. CDR1 and CDR2 from the germline V gene are SGHRS and YFSETQ. This CDR3 comprises 15 residues. Trimming removed 1 base from V and 0 bases from J, with 9 bases in between.